These T cell receptor beta chains were read from a single sample in a study of blood T cells in healthy people across ages. MiXCR, applied by TCRdb to the 5' RACE reads, yields one record per CDR3 protein. The sample lists 540,000 or so distinct CDR3 sequences; approximately 27% were seen once. The specimen sequenced was blood. These receptors were obtained from a woman aged 70-85 years in good health. Each CDR3 is given with its conserved first and last residue. A D gene is named only where the DNA matches it firmly. The size entry is marked missing in some rows and otherwise reads once, few, many or a size class.

d_call j_call v_call clone_size cdr3_aa cdr3_nt
. TRBJ2-6 TRBV12-3/TRBV12-4 . CASSPTGASGANVLTF TGTGCCAGCAGTCCCACGGGTGCCTCTGGGGCCAACGTCCTGACTTTC
. TRBJ1-6 TRBV3-1 . CASSHGTGDEYNSPLHF TGTGCCAGCAGCCACGGGACCGGGGACGAATATAATTCACCCCTCCACTTT
TRBD2 TRBJ2-5 TRBV4-2 . CASSHPSGTTLKETQYF TGTGCCAGCAGCCACCCTAGCGGGACGACCCTTAAAGAGACCCAGTACTTC
. TRBJ2-4 TRBV12-3/TRBV12-4 . CASSSTTLAKNIQYF TGTGCCAGCAGTTCGACCACTCTAGCCAAAAACATTCAGTACTTC
. TRBJ2-1 TRBV11-2 few CASSLTGGGPGNEQFF TGTGCCAGCAGCTTAACAGGGGGGGGGCCAGGCAATGAGCAGTTCTTC
. TRBJ2-7 TRBV7-6 few CASSSGPTYEQYF TGTGCCAGCAGCTCGGGGCCCACCTACGAGCAGTACTTC
TRBD1 TRBJ1-1 TRBV10-3 few CAITPGTGKAEAFF TGTGCCATCACTCCCGGGACAGGGAAGGCCGAAGCTTTCTTT
. TRBJ1-2 TRBV20-1 few CSASRQARRSPRGGYGYTF TGCAGTGCTAGTCGACAGGCGAGGAGATCACCAAGGGGAGGGTATGGCTACACCTTC
TRBD1 TRBJ2-6 TRBV5-1 many CASNVNDRGGSNVLTF TGCGCCAGCAACGTAAATGACAGGGGTGGTTCCAACGTCCTGACTTTC
TRBD2 TRBJ2-2 TRBV11-1 . CASTSTSGGANTGELFF TGTGCCAGCACCTCGACTAGCGGGGGAGCGAACACCGGGGAGCTGTTTTTT
TRBD1 TRBJ1-6 TRBV13 few CASSFFPGQGDSPLHF TGTGCCAGCAGTTTCTTCCCGGGACAGGGGGATTCACCCCTCCACTTT
TRBD2 TRBJ2-7 TRBV7-2 few CASSLTRGATAEQYF TGTGCCAGCAGCTTGACGCGGGGGGCCACAGCCGAGCAGTACTTC
. TRBJ2-7 TRBV20-1 few CSASGGPSYEQYF TGCAGTGCTAGCGGGGGGCCCTCCTACGAGCAGTACTTC
. TRBJ1-5 TRBV6-2/TRBV6-3 . CASSHRALETGPNQPQHF TGTGCCAGCAGTCACCGAGCTCTGGAGACAGGTCCCAATCAGCCCCAGCATTTT
. TRBJ1-2 TRBV20-1 few CSARRPDYGYTF TGCAGTGCTAGGAGGCCGGACTATGGCTACACCTTC
. TRBJ2-7 TRBV27 . CASSFPNSCEQYF TGTGCCAGCAGTTTCCCCAACTCCTGCGAGCAGTACTTC
TRBD1 TRBJ1-4 TRBV5-1 . CASTGQGQGGGNEKLFF TGCGCCAGCACCGGACAGGGACAGGGTGGCGGTAATGAAAAACTGTTTTTT
. TRBJ2-2 TRBV20-1 . CSASPGGMGTGELFF TGCAGTGCCTCCCCAGGAGGGATGGGCACCGGGGAGCTGTTTTTT